What follows are 23 T cell receptor beta chains derived from one specimen sequenced in a study of blood T cell repertoires in COVID-19. The protocol was immunoSEQ multiplex PCR, while the TCRdb copy is restricted to in-frame clones and leaves out a portion. The table shows 160,000 or so clones, with roughly four fifths occurring only once. The specimen was peripheral blood. Receptor source: a human donor in a cohort sampled during active COVID-19.

This rearrangement joins TRBV18 to TRBJ1-4, with TRBD1 identical over 7 bases. The CDR3 is made up of 17 amino acids. J gave up 5 bases and V 2 bases, and 11 bases lay outside the gene matches. Per germline, CDR1 KGHSH and CDR2 LQKENI. In DNA, the CDR3 is TGTGCCAGCTCACCAACTCCGAGGGGGACAGAGAATGAAAAACTGTTTTTT. Protein: CASSPTPRGTENEKLFF.

The rearrangement links TRBV5-6 to TRBJ1-1; TRBD1 matches at 7 bases. Germline-derived CDR1 and CDR2 are SGHDT and YYEEEE. This CDR3 has 15 residues. V lost 0 bases, J lost 3 bases, and 5 bases stayed unmatched. DNA of the CDR3: TGTGCCAGCAGCTTGGATGGCAGGGGGTACACTGAAGCTTTCTTT. Translation: CASSLDGRGYTEAFF.

This clone was seen many times. The chain couples TRBV27 to TRBJ2-2; the D gene is possibly TRBD1 (6 bases). Germline CDR1 MNHEY, CDR2 SMNVEV (reference sequence). Deletions cut 3 bases from V and 4 bases from J, with 9 bases between. CDR3 length equals 14 residues. The CDR3 DNA is TGTGCCAGCAGTTTCGGGACACTCACCGGGGAGCTGTTTTTT. It translates to CASSFGTLTGELFF.

V gene TRBV29-1 combines with J gene TRBJ1-2; D possibly corresponds to TRBD1 (5 bases). Germline CDR1 SQVTM, CDR2 ANQGSEA. Trimming took off 4 bases at V and 4 bases at J, with 10 bases between the two ends. This CDR3 region has 12 residues. The CDR3 nucleotides are TGCAGCGTTGGAGAGGGGCTCTATGGCTACACCTTC. As protein: CSVGEGLYGYTF.

The J gene is TRBJ2-6, the V gene TRBV5-6, with a weak D call TRBD2 (5 bases). V was clipped by 0 bases and J by 1 base, with 17 bases between them. CDR1 and CDR2 (germline): SGHDT, YYEEEE. CDR3 length equals 19 residues. CDR3 in amino acids: CASSLGARGSLSGANVLTF. CDR3 DNA: TGTGCCAGCAGCTTGGGTGCCCGGGGAAGTTTGTCTGGGGCCAACGTCCTGACTTTC.

This chain links TRBV28 with TRBJ1-2, with TRBD1 matching 8 bases. CDR1 is MDHEN and CDR2 is SYDVKM in the germline V gene. The V and J ends lost 5 bases and 4 bases, in that order; junction bases with no gene match: 6. The CDR3 is 14 amino acids. In nucleotides, the CDR3 is TGTGCCAGCAGTCTTCCGGGACAGGCCTATGGCTACACCTTC. Its protein is CASSLPGQAYGYTF.

The rearrangement uses TRBV6-5 and TRBJ2-6; no definite D call. This CDR3 has 15 residues. V was trimmed by 6 bases and J by 0 bases, leaving 9 bases between them. The germline CDR1 and CDR2 sequences are MNHEY and SVGAGI. CDR3 nucleotide sequence: TGTGCCAGCAGCTCCGTCAGCTCTGGGGCCAACGTCCTGACTTTC. This gives the protein CASSSVSSGANVLTF.

The rearrangement joins TRBV19 to TRBJ2-1; TRBD1 aligns across 9 bases. This CDR3 spans 17 amino acids. Germline trimming cut 5 bases from V and 1 base from J; bases unmatched to any gene: 9. Germline CDR1 is LNHDA and CDR2 is SQIVND (reference sequence). The CDR3 DNA reads TGTGCCAGTAGTCGGACCGGACAGGGGATATCCTACAATGAGCAGTTCTTC. It yields the protein CASSRTGQGISYNEQFF.

This chain joins TRBV9 and TRBJ1-6; TRBD1 matches 9 bases. V trimming: 0 bases; J trimming: 8 bases; junction bases outside the gene matches: 0. In germline, CDR1 is SGDLS, CDR2 YYNGEE. This CDR3 region has 14 residues. The CDR3 sequence is CASSVGQGDSPLHF. DNA of the CDR3: TGTGCCAGCAGCGTAGGACAGGGGGATTCACCCCTCCACTTT.

V is TRBV2 and J is TRBJ2-7; 8 bases match TRBD1. Germline CDR1 reads SNHLY; CDR2 reads FYNNEI. J was trimmed by 3 bases and V by 3 bases; bases with no gene match: 10. The CDR3 is 16 residues long. CDR3 in amino acids: CASSDLRGQGLYEQYF. CDR3 DNA sequence: TGTGCCAGCAGTGACCTGAGAGGACAGGGTCTCTACGAGCAGTACTTC. The variable domain in full, with the rest retrieved from reference TRBV2 and TRBJ2-7, is EPEVTQTPSHQVTQMGQEVILRCVPISNHLYFYWYRQILGQKVEFLVSFYNNEISEKSEIFDDQFSVERPDGSNFTLKIRSTKLEDSAMYFCASSDLRGQGLYEQYFGPGTRLTVT.

V usage is TRBV21-1 and J usage is TRBJ2-6; the table's D call TRBD1 went unverified against the DNA. TRBV21-1 represents a pseudogene. This CDR3 contains 18 residues. This CDR3 is CASSKDPGGNSGANVLTF. The CDR3 DNA follows: TGTGCCAGCAGCAAAGACCCAGGGGGTAACTCTGGGGCCAACGTCCTGACTTTC.

The table lists this clone with a few counts. The V call is TRBV29-1, the J call TRBJ2-2, with D tentatively TRBD1 or TRBD2 (5 bases each). V was clipped by 5 bases and J by 6 bases, with 10 bases between them. The CDR3 consists of 12 residues. Germline CDR1 is SQVTM and CDR2 is ANQGSEA. The CDR3 sequence is CSVQGESGELFF. The CDR3 coding sequence is TGCAGCGTTCAAGGGGAGTCCGGGGAGCTGTTTTTT.

This chain links TRBV29-1 with TRBJ1-2; D is ambiguous. Germline loops: CDR1 SQVTM, CDR2 ANQGSEA. Trimming took off 2 bases at V and 10 bases at J, with 11 bases between the two ends. The CDR3 runs to 11 residues. CDR3 sequence (DNA): TGCAGCGTTGAATTGGGAGGGAACTACACCTTC. It translates to CSVELGGNYTF.

The chain is built from TRBV6-5 and TRBJ1-1; D not certain. The germline V and J ends were trimmed by 8 bases and 5 bases, with 12 bases remaining between them. Germline values: CDR1 MNHEY, CDR2 SVGAGI. The CDR3 has 12 residues. The CDR3 spells CASGIRGTEAFF. CDR3 in DNA: TGTGCCAGCGGAATCAGAGGGACTGAAGCTTTCTTT.

J is TRBJ2-1 and V is TRBV11-2; 9 bases fit TRBD2. This CDR3 has 17 residues. Germline V gene sequence: CDR1 SGHAT, CDR2 FQNNGV. J gave up 3 bases and V 1 base, and 7 bases lay outside the gene matches. CDR3 in amino acids: CASSLGPSSGIYNEQFF. CDR3 in DNA: TGTGCCAGCAGCTTAGGTCCCTCTAGCGGGATCTACAATGAGCAGTTCTTC.

This sequence joins TRBV7-2 and TRBJ2-4; 10 bases fit TRBD2. The V gene end was trimmed by 1 base and the J gene end by 7 bases; junction bases not matched to a gene: 16. The CDR3 extends over 19 amino acids. The germline gives CDR1 SGHTA, CDR2 FQGNSA. The CDR3 protein is CASSLVPGGAGGSMNIQYF. CDR3 nucleotides: TGTGCCAGCAGCTTAGTCCCGGGAGGAGCGGGAGGGAGCATGAACATTCAGTACTTC.

The DNA of the CDR3 is TGTGCCAGTAGTATCGTTGGGCATAATTCACCCCTCCACTTT. This gives the protein CASSIVGHNSPLHF. The chain carries TRBV19 and TRBJ1-6; D is undetermined. The CDR3 is made up of 14 amino acids. Germline V gives CDR1 LNHDA, CDR2 SQIVND (reference sequence). Trimming removed 3 bases from V and 5 bases from J, with 8 bases in between. The complete variable domain, with remaining parts taken from reference TRBV19 and TRBJ1-6, reads DGGITQSPKYLFRKEGQNVTLSCEQNLNHDAMYWYRQDPGQGLRLIYYSQIVNDFQKGDIAEGYSVSREKKESFPLTVTSAQKNPTAFYLCASSIVGHNSPLHFGNGTRLTVT.

The J gene is TRBJ2-7, the V gene TRBV12-5; 9 bases line up with TRBD2. CDR1 and CDR2 (germline): LGHNT, FRNRAP. CDR3 length equals 15 residues. After removal of 4 bases from V and 4 bases from J, the junction contained 8 bases not matched to a gene. CDR3 loop: CASGSRAGGSYEQYF. CDR3 coding DNA: TGTGCTAGTGGTTCACGAGCGGGAGGTTCGTACGAGCAGTACTTC.

The chain employs TRBV5-6 and TRBJ2-7; 11 nucleotides agree with TRBD2. V trimming: 4 bases; J trimming: 3 bases; junction bases outside the gene matches: 3. The CDR3 runs to 14 residues. CDR1 and CDR2 from the germline V gene are SGHDT and YYEEEE. CDR3 sequence reads: CASSVGLAVYEQYF. The CDR3 coding sequence is TGTGCCAGCAGCGTGGGACTAGCGGTCTACGAGCAGTACTTC.

The chain has TRBV6-5 and TRBJ1-1; the D gene is possibly TRBD1 (5 bases). Germline CDR1 and CDR2: MNHEY and SVGAGI. The CDR3 is 13 residues long. Trimming took 2 bases from V and 1 from J, leaving 5 bases between them. The CDR3 DNA is TGTGCCAGCAGTTACCAGGGGAACACTGAAGCTTTCTTT. Encoded protein: CASSYQGNTEAFF.

The chain's CDR3 is CATGAREGEQYF. CDR3 coding DNA: TGTGCCACCGGCGCTAGGGAGGGCGAGCAGTACTTC. The chain employs TRBV24-1 and TRBJ2-7, with 7 bases lining up with TRBD2. This CDR3 comprises 12 residues. Germline assignment: CDR1 KGHDR and CDR2 SFDVKD. Trimming at V came to 9 bases and at J to 6 bases, leaving 7 bases not matched to a gene.

V gene TRBV9 combines with J gene TRBJ2-7, with D possibly being TRBD2 (5 bases). There are 15 residues in the CDR3. V was cut by 0 bases and J by 0 bases, with 10 bases left in between. The germline V gene has CDR1 SGDLS and CDR2 YYNGEE. The CDR3 spells CASSVGPGNSYEQYF. The CDR3 bases are TGTGCCAGCAGCGTAGGTCCGGGGAACTCCTACGAGCAGTACTTC.

This chain joins TRBV6-1 and TRBJ2-7, with TRBD2 matching 11 bases. Germline CDR1 reads MNHNS; CDR2 reads SASEGT. The CDR3 has 19 amino acids. V dropped 3 bases and J dropped 2; count of bases not matched to a gene: 15. Here the CDR3 DNA reads TGTGCCAGCAGTGACGCCCCGACGATTCGACTAGCGGGGACCTACGAGCAGTACTTC. This translates into CASSDAPTIRLAGTYEQYF.